This T cell receptor (beta chain) was recorded in a study of CD8 T cells in ankylosing spondylitis. Broader study findings: Some motif variants had been reported before (in reactive arthritis synovial fluid and blood). Significantly higher representation of disease-linked clones was reported for matched ankylosing spondylitis synovial fluid. The study identified a TCR beta motif of under ten highly homologous variants that appeared characteristic of ankylosing spondylitis blood.

Via MiXCR, TCRdb re-called the 5' RACE reads, giving one row per CDR3 protein. The table includes around 890,000 distinct CDR3 sequences, roughly 12% detected once. For this clonotype: Antigen unknown.

The CDR3 runs to 12 residues. Germline V lookup: CDR1 KGHSH, CDR2 LQKENI. V lost 3 bases, J lost 3 bases, and 6 bases lay in between. This TCR came from a male donor with ankylosing spondylitis. The rearrangement links TRBV18 to TRBJ2-7; D is unresolved. The sequenced sample was blood, either unsorted or a sorted T cell fraction (not recorded which). The CDR3 sequence: CASSPSDYEQYF. The CDR3, as DNA: TGTGCCAGCTCACCGTCGGACTACGAGCAGTACTTC.